This T cell receptor beta chain was obtained from a study of blood T cell repertoires in COVID-19 (dated by TCRdb to the early 2020s). A note on the overall study: Collaborator samples came from the United States, Italy and Spain and covered acute and convalescent phases of COVID-19. The material from the prospective study consisted of cDNA or gDNA derived from T cells, B-cell-depleted T cells, or PBMCs. The dataset comprised deeply sampled blood TCRbeta repertoires from subjects exposed to, actively infected with, or recovered from COVID-19. A freely available public database, intended as a resource for researchers studying the immune response to SARS-CoV-2, is where the repertoires were released. Samples were obtained from the ongoing ImmuneRACE study (first 160 participants) and from roughly 1,300 subjects provided by 6 global collaborators. The sample metadata nearly always contained a de-identified subject ID, COVID-19 status, age in years and sex. Where available, HLA class I and class II types were obtained from metadata supplied by the sample provider rather than from assay-based typing.

Comments on this clone: The specificity of this receptor is unknown. Per-nucleotide qualities are absent, and no much larger clonotype sits a single base away.

TCRbeta CDR3 regions were amplified from genomic DNA by means of the immunoSEQ Assay, a bias-controlled multiplex PCR. As for the original processing: Nucleated cell counts per sample were estimated from amplification of reference gene primers within the assay. To quantify the absolute abundance of each unique TCRbeta CDR3 rearrangement, sequence reads were collapsed and filtered. For each sample, productive Simpson clonality was calculated as the square root of Simpson's diversity index over productive rearrangements. TCRdb took this table from immuneACCESS and kept in-frame rearrangements with V and J called. Such tables lack part of the clones; where checked against another copy, unresolved V genes explain under half of the gap, and the rest is unexplained. V, J and clone size reflect that table, while D and trimming were determined from the DNA. Within this sample are about 54,000 clones, with roughly 80% of them counted one time only. Roughly 5% of the sample is held by the ten biggest clonotypes.

On the study overall, not on this receptor specifically: The amount of clinical and demographic metadata varied by source and participant and was provided uncurated.

Whole blood was collected in K2EDTA tubes by collaborating institutions according to the institutions' own protocols. Collaborator samples were shipped for TCRbeta analysis as frozen whole blood, isolated PBMCs, or DNA extracted from either sample type. Sequencing input: peripheral blood. The TCR comes from a human donor in a cohort sampled during active COVID-19.

The DNA sequence reads TGTGCCAGCAGCGGCGGACAGGGGGCACTTACAGATACGCAGTATTTT. Translated, it reads CASSGGQGALTDTQYF. The chain uses TRBV14 and TRBJ2-3, with 11 bases aligning to TRBD1. Compared with germline, V lacks 5 bases and J lacks 3 bases; bases without a gene match: 7. From cysteine to phenylalanine, the CDR3 is 16 amino acids long. Only the CDR3 DNA stays, 48 bases, in frame from base 1. CDR1 and CDR2, looked up from the germline V gene, are SGHDN and FVKESK.